Below are 16 T cell receptor beta chains sequenced from a single sample in a study of shared clonotypes between healthy human individuals. TCRdb's table, derived via immunoSEQ multiplex PCR, lists solely in-frame clones and lacks some. The repertoire has about 990,000 clones, roughly 74% of them found once; the top ten carry 0.55% to 0.7%. Sequenced material: memory CD4+ T cells from PBMCs. Documented subset: CD45RA-negative fraction. These receptor sequences come from a man aged 18 to 29 in good health. Some clones in this sample may be carry-over from other donors' samples.

Ten or more counts support this clone. The chain links TRBV5-1 to TRBJ2-3; a possible D gene is TRBD1 (6 bases). The CDR3 has 14 residues. Per the germline V gene, CDR1 is SGHRS and CDR2 is YFSETQ. Trimming pared 4 bases from V and 3 bases from J, leaving 12 bases between. CDR3 residues: CASSGADSTDTQYF. DNA for the CDR3: TGCGCCAGCAGCGGGGCGGACAGTACAGATACGCAGTATTTT.

The chain links TRBV21-1 to TRBJ2-1; no DNA check was done on the table's D call, TRBD2. TRBV21-1 is a listed pseudogene. The CDR3 sequence is 15 residues long. DNA of the CDR3: TGTGCCAGCAGCTCCTGCGGGGCTAGCGGGAGGAGGCAGTTCTTC. Translated, it gives CASSSCGASGRRQFF.

The chain joins TRBV5-1 to TRBJ1-1; D remains ambiguous. V lost 4 bases, J lost 1 base, and 14 bases lay in between. This CDR3 has 15 amino acids. The V gene's germline CDR1 is SGHRS and CDR2 YFSETQ. The CDR3 coding sequence is TGCGCCAGCAGCACCACGGGAAATCGGAACACTGAAGCTTTCTTT. As protein: CASSTTGNRNTEAFF. Complete variable domain (other parts from reference TRBV5-1 and TRBJ1-1): KAGVTQTPRYLIKTRGQQVTLSCSPISGHRSVSWYQQTPGQGLQFLFEYFSETQRNKGNFPGRFSGRQFSNSRSEMNVSTLELGDSALYLCASSTTGNRNTEAFFGQGTRLTVV.

Remarks on this clone: One end of the junction is discordant with germline, which a read error may explain. V is TRBV28 and J is TRBJ2-4; 13 bases match TRBD2. This CDR3 region has 13 residues. CDR1 is MDHEN and CDR2 is SYDVKM in the germline V gene. Written as DNA, the CDR3 is TGTGCCAGCAGTGGCGGGACTAGCGGGAAGGGTAACTTC. Translating gives CASSGGTSGKGNF.

This clone appeared a single time. The gene calls are TRBV5-1 and TRBJ1-4, with no clear D. The V end was cut by 0 bases, the J end by 14 bases, with 14 bases between. CDR1 is SGHRS, CDR2 YFSETQ, per germline. This CDR3 has 13 residues. CDR3 bases: TGCGCCAGCAGCTTGGTCCTCGACTCGGGTCTGTTTTTT. Translated: CASSLVLDSGLFF. Looking up the rest from reference TRBV5-1 and TRBJ1-4 gives the full variable domain: KAGVTQTPRYLIKTRGQQVTLSCSPISGHRSVSWYQQTPGQGLQFLFEYFSETQRNKGNFPGRFSGRQFSNSRSEMNVSTLELGDSALYLCASSLVLDSGLFFGSGTQLSVL.

The chain uses TRBV5-1 and TRBJ1-3, with 7 bases that match TRBD1. Germline CDR1 SGHRS, CDR2 YFSETQ. This CDR3 region has 15 residues. V trimming: 4 bases; J trimming: 0 bases; junction bases outside the gene matches: 4. CDR3 sequence reads: CASSRTGVSGNTIYF. In nucleotides, the CDR3 is TGCGCCAGCAGCCGGACAGGCGTCTCTGGAAACACCATATATTTT.

The chain joins TRBV4-1 to TRBJ1-1; maybe TRBD1 (6 bases). This CDR3 comprises 15 residues. CDR1 is MGHRA, CDR2 YSYEKL, per germline. Trimming cost V 0 bases and J 5 bases, with 13 bases left between them. The DNA for the CDR3 is TGCGCCAGCAGCCAAGAAGGGCGGGGGACAACTGAAGCTTTCTTT. Protein: CASSQEGRGTTEAFF.

For the CDR3, the DNA is TGTGCCAGCAGCCCCACAGGGTTAAAGGGCTACACCTTC. This translates into CASSPTGLKGYTF. The rearrangement uses TRBV7-3 and TRBJ1-2; a possible D gene is TRBD1 (6 bases). This CDR3 is built from 13 residues. Germline V gene data show CDR1 as SGHTA and CDR2 as FQGTGA. The germline V and J ends were trimmed by 5 bases and 8 bases, with 15 bases remaining between them.

This rearrangement joins TRBV6-4 to TRBJ1-1, with 7 bases fitting TRBD1. Germline-derived CDR1 and CDR2 are MRHNA and SNTAGT. Trimming took 3 bases from V and 6 from J; bases not matched to a gene: 7. The CDR3 contains 14 residues. The CDR3 DNA reads as TGTGCCAGCAGTGAGGGGACAGCTGAAGCTGAAGCTTTCTTT. It translates to CASSEGTAEAEAFF.

The CDR3 region has the DNA TGTGCCAGCGGGCAAGTCCGGGCCGGGGAGCTGTTTTTT. It codes for CASGQVRAGELFF. The rearrangement joins TRBV7-7 to TRBJ2-2, with D hard to call. The CDR3 is made up of 13 amino acids. CDR1 and CDR2 from the germline V gene are SSHAT and FNYEAQ (reference sequence). V was clipped by 8 bases and J by 6 bases, with 13 bases between them. Supplemented by reference TRBV7-7 and TRBJ2-2, the full variable domain reads GAGVSQSPRYKVTKRGQDVTLRCDPISSHATLYWYQQALGQGPEFLTYFNYEAQPDKSGLPSDRFSAERPEGSISTLTIQRTEQRDSAMYRCASGQVRAGELFFGEGSRLTVL.

Ten or more counts support this clone. The chain links TRBV7-3 to TRBJ2-5; 8 nucleotides agree with TRBD2. The CDR3 covers 15 residues. Germline V gene lookup returns CDR1 SGHTA and CDR2 FQGTGA. V gave up 5 bases and J gave up 5 bases; unmatched junction bases: 10. This chain's CDR3 is CASSVYGLAGETQYF. The CDR3 DNA reads as TGTGCCAGCAGCGTATACGGACTAGCCGGGGAGACCCAGTACTTC.

The V gene is TRBV7-8, the J gene TRBJ2-4; 12 bases are a match to TRBD1. Looked up from germline, CDR1 is SGHVS and CDR2 is FQNEAQ. This CDR3 comprises 14 residues. With V trimmed by 5 bases and J by 8 bases, 4 bases remained unmatched. The CDR3, as DNA: TGTGCCAGCAGCCCGGGACAGGGGGCGTACATTCAGTACTTC. Its translation: CASSPGQGAYIQYF.

The chain links TRBV5-6 to TRBJ1-4, with D perhaps TRBD1 (5 bases). Between the trimmed V and J ends, which lost 1 base and 4 bases, there was a span of 8 bases. The V gene's germline CDR1 is SGHDT and CDR2 YYEEEE. CDR3 size: 14 residues. In nucleotides, the CDR3 is TGTGCCAGCAGCTTGTGGCAGGGTAATGAAAAACTGTTTTTT. It is translated as CASSLWQGNEKLFF. Full variable domain (rest looked up from reference TRBV5-6 and TRBJ1-4): DAGVTQSPTHLIKTRGQQVTLRCSPKSGHDTVSWYQQALGQGPQFIFQYYEEEERQRGNFPDRFSGHQFPNYSSELNVNALLLGDSALYLCASSLWQGNEKLFFGSGTQLSVL.

The CDR3 DNA is TGCAGCCCAGTGGAGCACGAGACGCAGTATTTT. Its translation is CSPVEHETQYF. The chain has TRBV29-1 and TRBJ2-3; D uncertain. V dropped 8 bases and J dropped 9 bases, with 15 bases sitting between them. Germline V CDR1 and CDR2: SQVTM, ANQGSEA. The CDR3 runs 11 residues.

The V gene is TRBV7-2, the J gene TRBJ2-1; D gene ambiguous. The CDR3 totals 15 residues. The germline gives CDR1 SGHTA, CDR2 FQGNSA. Trimming removed 3 bases at V and 6 bases at J, with 15 bases between. Written as DNA, the CDR3 is TGTGCCAGCAGCTTTTGGGCCCTTTCCCCCAATGAGCAGTTCTTC. This translates into CASSFWALSPNEQFF.

The chain carries TRBV7-3 and TRBJ2-3; maybe TRBD2 (6 bases). V lost 0 bases, J lost 6 bases, and 13 bases lay in between. Germline V gene data show CDR1 as SGHTA and CDR2 as FQGTGA. The CDR3 contains 15 residues. Here the CDR3 DNA reads TGTGCCAGCAGCTTAACAGGCCATGGAGGGGATACGCAGTATTTT. Encoded protein: CASSLTGHGGDTQYF.